This TCR beta chain came from a study of human T cells and chemical hapten exposure (dated by TCRdb to about 2021). For the wider study: For sensitization, 2% DPC in acetone was applied to a 2 cm by 2 cm area of upper inner arm skin. For TCR sequencing, blood came from 25 to 35 alopecia patients at anywhere from one to four time points (pre-sensitization, 2, 6 and 24 weeks). Alopecia areata with under or over 50% scalp involvement, alopecia totalis and alopecia universalis were represented in the patient cohort, which was mostly female. Libraries were combined into a pool for sequencing, and differences in TCR yield between samples came mainly from small differences in library volumes within the pool. Patch testing was performed on the upper back with Finn chambers containing 0.01% DPC, and the patch tests were scored after 6 days according to International Contact Dermatitis Research Group standards. Patients additionally received weekly therapeutic DPC doses to the scalp throughout the roughly 25-week study period. In alopecia patients, the study followed how the peripheral blood TCR repertoire changed in vivo over primary and secondary sensitization to diphenylcyclopropenone (DPC), a hapten. Blood samples were taken from patients before sensitization (week 0) and at 2, 6 and about 24 weeks after DPC sensitization. On the study overall, not on this receptor specifically: Patch test score correlated positively with the number of PT1 expanded TCRs, reaching significance at thresholds 8, 16 and 32 but not at 4. Because all patients had alopecia, a presumed autoimmune disease, the immune response of the patients might differ from that of healthy individuals. DPC sensitization did not change how many TCRs were above 1 in 1000 frequency, and no evidence was found of alterations in global repertoire structure. After repeated subsampling, changes were observed in the strength of the expansion versus patch-test correlation and in the threshold at which the correlation became significant. Significantly more large CDR3 similarity clusters were formed by expanded TCRs than by pre-sensitization or healthy control sets, consistent with antigen-driven responses.

The intended sense of this specimen's time point label: pre-sensitization, week 0. In the paper's terms, the treatment or condition label means: therapeutic diphenylcyclopropenone sensitization with weekly scalp DPC. Blood at each patch-test visit was drawn before the patch test was applied. Patients were considered eligible if aged 18 to 70, diagnosed with alopecia and deemed suitable for DPC therapy, and patients were excluded if pregnant. Total RNA was isolated from unfractionated whole blood collected in Tempus Blood RNA tubes. This clonotype was seen at least ten times. This receptor's antigen is unknown. There are no base qualities to consult, and no much larger clone falls within one base. Receptor libraries were prepared by RACE. Sequenced on a NextSeq 500. Library preparation attached unique molecular identifiers to individual cDNA molecules for quantitative, reproducible TCR counting. For every blood RNA sample, sequencing covered both the TCR alpha and TCR beta chains. As for the original processing: The median number of TCRs per sample was 90,000 to 100,000, ranging from about 20,000 to 690,600. V, J and CDR3 annotation of the TCR reads was performed with the Decombinator software suite. To make PS versus PT1 abundance plots, every sample was subsampled to the same number of TCRs (28,000). TCRs were defined as expanded if absent before sensitization and observed at least eight times at the 2-week time point. TCRdb cleaned the public reads at Q25 with fastp, built clones with MiXCR and kept in-frame beta chains. Entries are consolidated by CDR3 protein sequence, retaining the most common genes and DNA. The V and J calls here are based on TCRdb, not the publication. The sample table contains roughly 38,000 distinct CDR3 sequences; only one count was recorded for 7.5% to 9% of them. The biggest ten clones account for 1% to 1.5% of the sample.

The sequence was obtained from a woman in her forties or fifties with alopecia areata. Some clones in this sample may be carry-over from other donors' samples. The sequencing used whole blood, collected in connection with sensitization to the hapten diphenylcyclopropenone (DPC).

The bases read TGTGCCAGCAGCTCCCGTAAGCCCGATGGCTACACCTTC. It encodes CASSSRKPDGYTF. The V gene is TRBV7-2 and the J gene is TRBJ1-2; the D gene remains uncertain. Taken from the germline V gene, the CDR1 and CDR2 loops are SGHTA and FQGNSA. V and J are truncated by 4 bases and 6 bases respectively, leaving an intervening sequence of 12 bases. The CDR3 contains 13 residues, cysteine and phenylalanine counted. The read is trimmed to its CDR3 DNA, 39 bases read in frame from base 1.